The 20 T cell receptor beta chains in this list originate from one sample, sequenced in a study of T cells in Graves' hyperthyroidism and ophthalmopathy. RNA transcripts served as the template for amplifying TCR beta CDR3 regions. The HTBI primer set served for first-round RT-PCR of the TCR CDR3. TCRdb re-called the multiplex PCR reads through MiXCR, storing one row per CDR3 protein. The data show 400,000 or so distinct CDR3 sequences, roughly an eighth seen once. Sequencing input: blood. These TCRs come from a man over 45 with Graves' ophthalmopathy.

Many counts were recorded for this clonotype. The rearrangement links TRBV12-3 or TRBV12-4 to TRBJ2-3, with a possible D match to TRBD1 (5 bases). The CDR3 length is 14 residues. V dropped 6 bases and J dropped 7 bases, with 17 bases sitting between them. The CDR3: CASRMGQTWNTQYF. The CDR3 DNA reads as TGTGCCAGCAGAATGGGGCAGACGTGGAATACGCAGTATTTT.

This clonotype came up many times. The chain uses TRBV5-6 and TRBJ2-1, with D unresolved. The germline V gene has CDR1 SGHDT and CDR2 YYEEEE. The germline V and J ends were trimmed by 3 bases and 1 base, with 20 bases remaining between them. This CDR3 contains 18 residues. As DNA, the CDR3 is TGTGCCAGCAGCTCACGGCGGTTTCAAATAACATCCTACAATGAGCAGTTCTTC. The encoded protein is CASSSRRFQITSYNEQFF.

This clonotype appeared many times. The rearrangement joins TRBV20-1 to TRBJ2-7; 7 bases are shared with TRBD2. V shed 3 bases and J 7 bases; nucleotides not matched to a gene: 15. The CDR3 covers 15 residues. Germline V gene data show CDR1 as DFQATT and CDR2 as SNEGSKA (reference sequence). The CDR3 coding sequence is TGCAGTGCTAGTGGGCTAGCGGTCCCTATGGGGGAGCAGTACTTC. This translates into CSASGLAVPMGEQYF.

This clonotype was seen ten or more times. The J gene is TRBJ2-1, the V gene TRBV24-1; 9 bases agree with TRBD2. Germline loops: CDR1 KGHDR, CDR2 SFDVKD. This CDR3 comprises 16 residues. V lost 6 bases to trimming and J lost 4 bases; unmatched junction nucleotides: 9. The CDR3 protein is CATSLHASGRYNEQFF. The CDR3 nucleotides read TGTGCCACCAGTCTTCATGCCAGCGGGAGGTACAATGAGCAGTTCTTC.

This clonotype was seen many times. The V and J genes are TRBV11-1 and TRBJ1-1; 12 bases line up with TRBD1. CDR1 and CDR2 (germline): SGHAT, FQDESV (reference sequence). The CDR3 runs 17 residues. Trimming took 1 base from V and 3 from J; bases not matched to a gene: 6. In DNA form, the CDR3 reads TGTGCCAGCAGCTTAGTCCGGGACAGGGGGCTCTACACTGAAGCTTTCTTT. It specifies CASSLVRDRGLYTEAFF.

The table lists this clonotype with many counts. The CDR3 protein is CASNIRRNTEAFF. In nucleotides, the CDR3 is TGTGCCAGCAACATACGGCGGAACACTGAAGCTTTCTTT. The chain joins TRBV12-3 or TRBV12-4 to TRBJ1-1; D remains unclear. The CDR3 is 13 residues long. Trimming removed 7 bases at V and 1 base at J, with 10 bases between.

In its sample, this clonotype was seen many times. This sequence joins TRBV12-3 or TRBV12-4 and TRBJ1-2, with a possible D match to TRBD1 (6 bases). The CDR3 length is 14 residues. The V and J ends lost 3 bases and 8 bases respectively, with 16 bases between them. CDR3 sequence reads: CASSFATGFRGYTF. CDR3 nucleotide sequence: TGTGCCAGCAGTTTTGCGACAGGCTTTCGGGGCTACACCTTC.

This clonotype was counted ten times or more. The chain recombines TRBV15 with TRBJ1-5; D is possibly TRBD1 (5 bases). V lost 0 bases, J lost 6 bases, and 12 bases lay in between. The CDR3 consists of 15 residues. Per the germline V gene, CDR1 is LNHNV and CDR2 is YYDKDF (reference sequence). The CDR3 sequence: CATSRESTGLQPQHF. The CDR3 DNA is TGTGCCACCAGCAGAGAGTCAACAGGCCTTCAGCCCCAGCATTTT.

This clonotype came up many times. Written as DNA, the CDR3 is TGTGCCACCAGCCCAACCCCCAGACAAAGTAGACTAGCGACAACCTACAATGAGCAGTTCTTC. Its translation: CATSPTPRQSRLATTYNEQFF. The chain combines TRBV24-1 with TRBJ2-1; 8 nucleotides match TRBD2. V lost 7 bases to trimming and J lost 2 bases; unmatched junction nucleotides: 24. The CDR3 totals 21 residues. Germline V gene sequence: CDR1 KGHDR, CDR2 SFDVKD.

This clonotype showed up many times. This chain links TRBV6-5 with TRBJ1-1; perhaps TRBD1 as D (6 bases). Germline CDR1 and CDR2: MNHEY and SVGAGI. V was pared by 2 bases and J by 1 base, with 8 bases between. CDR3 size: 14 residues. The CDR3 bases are TGTGCCAGCAGTTACAGGGGGGCGAACACTGAAGCTTTCTTT. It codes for CASSYRGANTEAFF.

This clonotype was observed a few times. The DNA of the CDR3 is TGTGCCAGCAGTTGGCAAGGGTGGGGTTACGAGCAGTACTTC. Its protein product is CASSWQGWGYEQYF. The J gene is TRBJ2-7, the V gene TRBV28; D is unclear. The germline V gene has CDR1 MDHEN and CDR2 SYDVKM. The CDR3 runs 14 residues. V dropped 4 bases and J dropped 4 bases, with 14 bases sitting between them.

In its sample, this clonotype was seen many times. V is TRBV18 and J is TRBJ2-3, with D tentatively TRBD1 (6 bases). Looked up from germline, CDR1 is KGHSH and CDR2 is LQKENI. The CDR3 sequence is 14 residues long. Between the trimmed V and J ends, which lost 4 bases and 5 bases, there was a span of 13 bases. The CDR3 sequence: CASSQDGQKDTQYF. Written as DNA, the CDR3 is TGTGCCAGCTCACAAGACGGACAGAAAGATACGCAGTATTTT.

The CDR3, as DNA: TGTGCCAGCAGCTCCGGACCGAACTCTGGAAACACCATATATTTT. Encoded protein: CASSSGPNSGNTIYF. V usage is TRBV7-3 and J usage is TRBJ1-3; D remains unclear. CDR1 is SGHTA and CDR2 is FQGTGA in the germline V gene. Between the trimmed V and J ends, which lost 4 bases and 0 bases, there was a span of 10 bases. The CDR3 has 15 amino acids.

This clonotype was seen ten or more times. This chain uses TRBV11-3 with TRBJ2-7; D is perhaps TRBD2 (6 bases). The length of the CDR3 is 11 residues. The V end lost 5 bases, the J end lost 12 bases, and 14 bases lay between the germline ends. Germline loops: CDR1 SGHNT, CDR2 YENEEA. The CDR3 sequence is CASSPRERLYF. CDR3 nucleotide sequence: TGTGCCAGCAGCCCACGGGAGCGGCTGTACTTC.

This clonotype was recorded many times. The CDR3 bases are TGCGCCAGCAGCTTAAAAGAAGGGACTAGTAGGTCCTACAATGAGCAGTTCTTC. This sequence encodes CASSLKEGTSRSYNEQFF. The genes are TRBV5-1 and TRBJ2-1; TRBD2 agrees at 8 bases. Per the germline V gene, CDR1 is SGHRS and CDR2 is YFSETQ. The junction had 11 bases not matched to a gene; V was cut back by 2 bases and J by 1 base. This CDR3 is 18 amino acids long.

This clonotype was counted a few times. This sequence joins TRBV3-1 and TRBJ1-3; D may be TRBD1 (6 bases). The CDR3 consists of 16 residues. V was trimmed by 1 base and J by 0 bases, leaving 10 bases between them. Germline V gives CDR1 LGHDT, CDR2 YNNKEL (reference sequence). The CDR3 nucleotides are TGTGCCAGCAGCCAAGTTTCGGGGGCCTCTGGAAACACCATATATTTT. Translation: CASSQVSGASGNTIYF.

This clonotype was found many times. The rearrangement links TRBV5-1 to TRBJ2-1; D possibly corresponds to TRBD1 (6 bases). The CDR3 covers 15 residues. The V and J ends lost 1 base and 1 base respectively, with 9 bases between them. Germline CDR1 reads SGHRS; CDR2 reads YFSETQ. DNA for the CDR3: TGCGCCAGCAGCTTGAGACAGGTTTCCTACAATGAGCAGTTCTTC. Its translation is CASSLRQVSYNEQFF.

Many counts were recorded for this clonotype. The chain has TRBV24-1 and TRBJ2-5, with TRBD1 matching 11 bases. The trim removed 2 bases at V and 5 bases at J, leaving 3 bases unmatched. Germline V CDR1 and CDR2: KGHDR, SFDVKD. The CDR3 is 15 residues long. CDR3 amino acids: CATSDSGQGEETQYF. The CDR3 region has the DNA TGTGCCACCAGTGATTCGGGACAGGGGGAGGAGACCCAGTACTTC.

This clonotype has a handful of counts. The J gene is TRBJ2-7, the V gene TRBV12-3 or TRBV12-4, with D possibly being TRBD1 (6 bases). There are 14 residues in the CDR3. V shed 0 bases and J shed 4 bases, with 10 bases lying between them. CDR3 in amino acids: CASSLAGTQYEQYF. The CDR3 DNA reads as TGTGCCAGCAGTTTAGCCGGGACACAATACGAGCAGTACTTC.

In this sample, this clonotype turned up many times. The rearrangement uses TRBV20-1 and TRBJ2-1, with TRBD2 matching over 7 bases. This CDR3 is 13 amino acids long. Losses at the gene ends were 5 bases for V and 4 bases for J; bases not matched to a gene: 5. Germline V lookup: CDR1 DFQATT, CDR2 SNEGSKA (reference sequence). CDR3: CSAPGTTYNEQFF. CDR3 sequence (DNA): TGCAGTGCTCCCGGGACTACTTACAATGAGCAGTTCTTC.